The T cell receptor (beta chain) under discussion was sequenced for a study of blood T cell repertoires in COVID-19. Here immunoSEQ multiplex PCR was the method, and the copy in TCRdb shows in-frame clones only, minus some. Of 30,000 or so clones in the sample, 70% to 90% were seen once. Germline loops: CDR1 SGDLS, CDR2 YYNGEE. The length of the CDR3 is 14 residues. V was trimmed by 0 bases and J by 6 bases, leaving 9 bases between them. The receptor comes from a human donor in a cohort sampled during active COVID-19. This chain joins TRBV9 and TRBJ2-2; D unclear. The sequencing sample was made of peripheral blood. DNA for the CDR3: TGTGCCAGCAGCGTAGCCAGCGCTGCCGGGGAGCTGTTTTTT. It is translated as CASSVASAAGELFF.